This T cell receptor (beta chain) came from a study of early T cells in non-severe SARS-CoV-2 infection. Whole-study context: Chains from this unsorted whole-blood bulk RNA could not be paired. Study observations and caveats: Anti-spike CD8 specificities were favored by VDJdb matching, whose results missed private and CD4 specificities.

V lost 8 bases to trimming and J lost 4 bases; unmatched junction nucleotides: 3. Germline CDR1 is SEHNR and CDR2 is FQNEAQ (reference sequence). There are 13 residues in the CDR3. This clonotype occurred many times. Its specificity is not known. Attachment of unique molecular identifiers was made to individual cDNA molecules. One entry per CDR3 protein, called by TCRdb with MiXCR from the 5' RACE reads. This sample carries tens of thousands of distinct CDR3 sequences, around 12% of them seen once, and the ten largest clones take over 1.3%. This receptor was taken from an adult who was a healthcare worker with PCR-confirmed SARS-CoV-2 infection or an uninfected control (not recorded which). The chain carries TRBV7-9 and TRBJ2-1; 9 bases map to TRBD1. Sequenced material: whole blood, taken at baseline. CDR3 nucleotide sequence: TGTGCCAGCGCGGGACAGGGTTACAATGAGCAGTTCTTC. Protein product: CASAGQGYNEQFF.